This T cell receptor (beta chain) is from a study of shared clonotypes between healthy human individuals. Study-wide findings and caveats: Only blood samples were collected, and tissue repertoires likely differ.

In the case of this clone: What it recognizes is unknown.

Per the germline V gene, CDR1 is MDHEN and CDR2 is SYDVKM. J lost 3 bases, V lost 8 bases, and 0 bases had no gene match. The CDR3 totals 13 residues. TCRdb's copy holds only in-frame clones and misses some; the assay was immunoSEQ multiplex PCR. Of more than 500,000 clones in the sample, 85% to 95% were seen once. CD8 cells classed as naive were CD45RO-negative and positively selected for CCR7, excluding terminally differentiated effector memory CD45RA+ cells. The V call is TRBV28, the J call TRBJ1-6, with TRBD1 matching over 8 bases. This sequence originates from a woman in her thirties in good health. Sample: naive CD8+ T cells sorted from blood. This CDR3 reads CASGTGYNSPLHF. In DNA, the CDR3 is TGTGCCAGCGGGACAGGCTATAATTCACCCCTCCACTTT.